This is a list of T cell receptor beta chains from one sample in a study of CD8 T cells in Susac syndrome. TCRdb fed the immunoSEQ multiplex PCR reads into MiXCR, producing one record per CDR3 protein. The sample has roughly 130,000 distinct CDR3 sequences, 90% to 95% seen once. Sequenced: CD4+ T cells from PBMCs. These receptors were taken from a human donor in good health. Each CDR3 is given with its conserved first and last residue. Each record gives: D gene, V gene, J gene, CDR3 protein, CDR3 DNA. The D gene is left open where the match is weak.

>-|TRBV3-1|TRBJ1-1
CASSQDGGRAFF
TGTGCCAGCAGCCAAGATGGGGGAAGGGCTTTCTTT
>-|TRBV24-1|TRBJ2-2
CATSPPLGNTGELFF
TGTGCCACCAGCCCCCCGTTGGGGAACACCGGGGAGCTGTTTTTT
>-|TRBV29-1|TRBJ1-5
CSTGVSNQPQRF
TGCAGCACAGGAGTTAGCAATCAGCCCCAGCGTTTT
>-|TRBV3-1|TRBJ2-5
CASSRHQGQETQYF
TGTGCCAGCAGCCGACACCAGGGTCAAGAGACCCAGTACTTC
>TRBD2|TRBV6-5|TRBJ2-7
CASSWASGYEQYF
TGTGCCAGCAGTTGGGCTAGCGGCTACGAGCAGTACTTC
>-|TRBV2|TRBJ2-7
CASSEGGFSRGEQYF
TGTGCCAGCAGTGAAGGAGGGTTCTCCCGGGGCGAGCAGTACTTC
>-|TRBV27|TRBJ2-6
CASSLFGSSGANVLTF
TGTGCTAGCAGTTTATTTGGTTCCTCTGGGGCCAACGTCCTGACTTTC
>TRBD2|TRBV2|TRBJ2-7
CASTPGLPEQYF
TGTGCCAGCACACCGGGACTACCAGAGCAGTACTTC
>-|TRBV29-1|TRBJ2-1
CSVSFRLGEQFF
TGCAGCGTTTCCTTTCGACTAGGTGAGCAGTTCTTC
>-|TRBV5-1|TRBJ2-3
CASSRSDFTDTQYF
TGCGCCAGCAGCCGCTCCGACTTTACAGATACGCAGTATTTT
>-|TRBV20-1|TRBJ1-2
CSAREGLLGYTF
TGCAGTGCTAGAGAGGGGCTCCTCGGCTACACCTTC
>-|TRBV20-1|TRBJ2-6
CSALTGASGANVLTF
TGCAGTGCCCTGACGGGGGCTAGTGGGGCCAACGTCCTGACTTTC
>TRBD2|TRBV12-3/TRBV12-4|TRBJ2-1
CASRDTGRGNEQFF
TGTGCCAGCAGGGACACCGGGAGGGGAAATGAGCAGTTCTTC
>-|TRBV4-1|TRBJ1-2
CASSQVSASMDYGYTF
TGCGCCAGCAGCCAAGTTTCCGCCAGCATGGACTATGGCTACACCTTC
>-|TRBV29-1|TRBJ2-5
CSVLGRGQETQYF
TGCAGCGTTCTCGGTCGAGGCCAAGAGACCCAGTACTTC
>-|TRBV2|TRBJ2-5
CASDRLGETQYF
TGTGCCAGCGACAGATTGGGAGAGACCCAGTACTTC
>-|TRBV3-1|TRBJ2-1
CASSPGTLLYNEQFF
TGTGCCAGCAGCCCCGGGACTCTTCTCTACAATGAGCAGTTCTTC
>-|TRBV30|TRBJ1-6
CAWSVLGRYNSPLHF
TGTGCCTGGAGTGTGTTGGGACGGTATAATTCACCCCTCCACTTT
>-|TRBV4-1|TRBJ2-1
CASRTISGSLQANEQFF
TGCGCCAGCAGGACGATTTCAGGGAGCCTACAAGCCAATGAGCAGTTCTTC
>-|TRBV4-1|TRBJ1-5
CASSQDYARVQPQHF
TGCGCCAGCAGCCAAGACTACGCCAGGGTGCAGCCCCAGCATTTT
>TRBD2|TRBV6-2/TRBV6-3|TRBJ2-2
CASSLGLGDTGELFF
TGTGCCAGCAGTTTGGGACTAGGGGACACCGGGGAGCTGTTTTTT
>TRBD2|TRBV20-1|TRBJ2-3
CSTREGTDTQYF
TGCAGTACGCGGGAGGGGACAGATACGCAGTATTTT
>-|TRBV28|TRBJ2-7
CASSFLGAAYF
TGTGCCAGCAGTTTCCTGGGGGCTGCGTACTTC